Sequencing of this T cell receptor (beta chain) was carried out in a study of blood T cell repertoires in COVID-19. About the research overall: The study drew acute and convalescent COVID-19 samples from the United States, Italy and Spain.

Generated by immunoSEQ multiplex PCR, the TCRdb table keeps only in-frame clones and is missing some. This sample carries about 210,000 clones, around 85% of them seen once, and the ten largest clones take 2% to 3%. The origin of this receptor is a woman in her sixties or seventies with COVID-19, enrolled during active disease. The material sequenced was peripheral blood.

CDR3 residues: CASSSTRTYEQYF. As DNA, the CDR3 is TGTGCCAGCAGCTCCACCCGAACATACGAGCAGTACTTC. The rearrangement links TRBV7-2 to TRBJ2-7; the D is unclear. Trimming pared 4 bases from V and 4 bases from J, leaving 11 bases between. The CDR3 consists of 13 residues. CDR1 and CDR2 from the germline V gene are SGHTA and FQGNSA.